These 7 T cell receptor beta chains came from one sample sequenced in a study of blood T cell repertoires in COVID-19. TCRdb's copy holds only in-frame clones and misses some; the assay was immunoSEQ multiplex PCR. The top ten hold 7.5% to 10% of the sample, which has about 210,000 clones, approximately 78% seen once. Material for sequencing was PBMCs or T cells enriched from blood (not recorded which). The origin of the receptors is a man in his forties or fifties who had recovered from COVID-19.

CDR3 residues: CASSFWSSNEKLFF. The DNA for the CDR3 is TGTGCCAGCAGCTTCTGGAGTTCTAATGAAAAACTGTTTTTT. The chain joins TRBV5-6 to TRBJ1-4; D is ambiguous. The germline V gene has CDR1 SGHDT and CDR2 YYEEEE. The CDR3 is made up of 14 amino acids. Trimming shortened V by 2 bases and J by 3 bases, and 8 bases separated the two germline ends.

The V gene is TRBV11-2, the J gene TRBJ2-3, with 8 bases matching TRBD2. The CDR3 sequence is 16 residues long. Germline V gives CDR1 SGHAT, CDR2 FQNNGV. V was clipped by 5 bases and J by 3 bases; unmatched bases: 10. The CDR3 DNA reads TGTGCCAGCAGCCTCACTAGCGGCCTGTTGACAGATACGCAGTATTTT. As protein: CASSLTSGLLTDTQYF. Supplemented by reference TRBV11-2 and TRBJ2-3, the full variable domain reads EAGVAQSPRYKIIEKRQSVAFWCNPISGHATLYWYQQILGQGPKLLIQFQNNGVVDDSQLPKDRFSAERLKGVDSTLKIQPAKLEDSAVYLCASSLTSGLLTDTQYFGPGTRLTVL.

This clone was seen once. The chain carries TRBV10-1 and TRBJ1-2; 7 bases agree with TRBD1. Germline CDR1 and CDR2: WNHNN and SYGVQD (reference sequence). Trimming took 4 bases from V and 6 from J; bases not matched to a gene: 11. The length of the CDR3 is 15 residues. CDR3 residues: CASSARKGAYDGYTF. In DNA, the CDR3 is TGCGCCAGCAGTGCAAGGAAGGGGGCGTACGATGGCTACACCTTC.

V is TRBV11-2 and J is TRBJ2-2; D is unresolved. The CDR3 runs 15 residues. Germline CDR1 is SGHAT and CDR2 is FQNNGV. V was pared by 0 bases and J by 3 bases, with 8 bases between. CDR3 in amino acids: CASSLEGYHTGELFF. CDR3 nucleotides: TGTGCCAGCAGCTTAGAGGGCTACCACACCGGGGAGCTGTTTTTT.

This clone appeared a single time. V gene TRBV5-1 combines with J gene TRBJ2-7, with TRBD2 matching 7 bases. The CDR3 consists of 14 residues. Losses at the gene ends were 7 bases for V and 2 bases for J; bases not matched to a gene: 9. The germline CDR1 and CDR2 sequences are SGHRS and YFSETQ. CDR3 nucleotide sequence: TGCGCCAGCCGCCGTAGCGGGCCAGCCTACGAGCAGTACTTC. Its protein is CASRRSGPAYEQYF.

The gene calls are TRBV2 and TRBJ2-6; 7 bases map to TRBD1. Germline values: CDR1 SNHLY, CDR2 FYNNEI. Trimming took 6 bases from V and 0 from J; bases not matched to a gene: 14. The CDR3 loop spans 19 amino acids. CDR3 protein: CASRGQRQGTASGANVLTF. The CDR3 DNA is TGTGCCAGCAGGGGGCAACGACAGGGTACAGCCTCTGGGGCCAACGTCCTGACTTTC.

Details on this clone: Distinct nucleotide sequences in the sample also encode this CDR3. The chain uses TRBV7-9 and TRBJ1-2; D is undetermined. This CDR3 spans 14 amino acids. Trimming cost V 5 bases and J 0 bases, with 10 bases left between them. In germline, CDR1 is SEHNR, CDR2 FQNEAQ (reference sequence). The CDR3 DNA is TGTGCCAGCAGCCCTAGTACCACTAACTATGGCTACACCTTC. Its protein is CASSPSTTNYGYTF.